The 9 T cell receptor beta chains below were found in one sample sequenced in a study of early T cells in non-severe SARS-CoV-2 infection. TCRdb itself ran the 5' RACE reads through MiXCR, one entry per CDR3 protein. The sample contains about 35,000 distinct CDR3 sequences, more than 5% of which appear only once. Sequences were obtained from whole blood. These receptor sequences come from an adult who was a healthcare worker with PCR-confirmed SARS-CoV-2 infection or an uninfected control (not recorded which).

This clonotype was found many times. The CDR3 DNA is TGCAGTGCTAGAGATGGCAGGGGGCGTTCCGATGAGCAGTTCTTC. This translates into CSARDGRGRSDEQFF. The chain has TRBV20-1 and TRBJ2-1; 8 nucleotides align to TRBD1. V lost 0 bases, J lost 8 bases, and 9 bases stayed unmatched. The CDR3 is 15 amino acids. Germline loops: CDR1 DFQATT, CDR2 SNEGSKA (reference sequence).

This clonotype was picked up many times. V usage is TRBV19 and J usage is TRBJ2-7; TRBD2 matches at 9 bases. The CDR3 is 15 amino acids. CDR1 is LNHDA and CDR2 is SQIVND in the germline V gene (reference sequence). V dropped 6 bases and J dropped 4; count of bases not matched to a gene: 10. Written as DNA, the CDR3 is TGTGCCAGTAGACCCTCCGGGACTAGCCGTTACGAGCAGTACTTC. Translated, it gives CASRPSGTSRYEQYF.

Note on this clonotype: Being one base from a much bigger clone, this may be a read error. The chain couples TRBV9 to TRBJ1-3, with unresolved D. Germline values: CDR1 SGDLS, CDR2 YYNGEE. The CDR3 contains 15 residues. The CDR3 loop reads CASSVEPSSRNTIYF. CDR3 coding DNA: TGTGCCAGCAGCGTAGAACCGAGCTCTAGAAACACCATATATTTT.

The rearrangement uses TRBV7-6 and TRBJ2-3; TRBD2 matches at 11 bases. Germline V gene sequence: CDR1 SGHVS, CDR2 FNYEAQ. The CDR3 runs 20 residues. The V segment lost 5 bases and the J segment 0 bases; nucleotides outside the gene matches: 16. CDR3 coding DNA: TGTGCCAGCAGCACCTTAGCGGGGGGGCCCTCATTCACTAGCACAGATACGCAGTATTTT. Translation: CASSTLAGGPSFTSTDTQYF.

This clonotype was seen many times. The rearrangement uses TRBV9 and TRBJ2-1; D is possibly TRBD1 or TRBD2 (6 bases each). Trimming left V 0 bases short and J 7 bases short, with 17 bases between. CDR1 is SGDLS, CDR2 YYNGEE, per germline. This CDR3 is built from 16 residues. The CDR3 DNA is TGTGCCAGCAGCGTAGAGGGGGGAGTGGCCTCGAATGAGCAGTTCTTC. Its protein product is CASSVEGGVASNEQFF.

This clonotype was detected ten times or more. The chain is built from TRBV2 and TRBJ1-1; D gene ambiguous. V lost 4 bases to trimming and J lost 10 bases, with 19 bases between them. Germline V gene lookup returns CDR1 SNHLY and CDR2 FYNNEI. This CDR3 has 14 residues. The CDR3 loop reads CASSARGPGSGAFF. CDR3 nucleotide sequence: TGTGCCAGCAGTGCCCGAGGGCCGGGCTCTGGAGCTTTCTTT.

About this clonotype itself: Since the CDR3 does not end with the conserved phenylalanine or tryptophan, this likely comes from a read error. The chain links TRBV29-1 to TRBJ1-1; TRBD1 is a possible D gene (5 bases). The germline V and J ends were trimmed by 8 bases and 3 bases, with 13 bases remaining between them. The CDR3 runs 12 residues. Looked up from germline, CDR1 is SQVTM and CDR2 is ANQGSEA. CDR3 bases: TGCAGCTTTCGCCCAGGGCACACTGAAGCTTTCTCT. Translated: CSFRPGHTEAFS.

This clonotype was counted at least ten times. The chain employs TRBV20-1 and TRBJ2-7; TRBD1 is a possible D gene (6 bases). The V gene lost 0 bases and the J gene lost 5 bases, with 17 bases spanning the gap. This CDR3 region has 15 residues. The germline gives CDR1 DFQATT, CDR2 SNEGSKA (reference sequence). The chain's CDR3 is CSARDLAQGEHEQYF. The CDR3 DNA reads TGCAGTGCTAGAGATTTAGCACAGGGAGAACACGAGCAGTACTTC.

This clonotype has a count of ten or more. The chain combines TRBV20-1 with TRBJ1-5; possible D gene TRBD1, 6 bases. V was trimmed by 3 bases and J by 4 bases, leaving 19 bases between them. There are 16 residues in the CDR3. Germline-derived CDR1 and CDR2 are DFQATT and SNEGSKA (reference sequence). The CDR3 reads CSASLGQTVTNQPQHF. The CDR3 DNA sequence: TGCAGTGCTAGTCTGGGACAAACCGTAACAAATCAGCCCCAGCATTTT.